This passage covers 8 T cell receptor beta chains from one sample sequenced in a study of blood T cell repertoires in COVID-19 (TCRdb year 2020). Libraries came from the immunoSEQ multiplex PCR assay. Not all clones reach the TCRdb copy of this immuneACCESS table, which keeps in-frame sequences only. Checked studies attribute under half of the gap to unresolved V genes and leave the rest unexplained. The table for this sample lists roughly 200,000 clones; roughly 81% of them were counted only once. The biggest ten clones account for around 5.2% of the sample. Sequenced material: peripheral blood. All receptors come from a woman at least 80 years old with acute or convalescent COVID-19.

DNA for the CDR3: TGTGCCAGCAGCATGAGCAGGGCGGACACCGGGGAGCTGTTTTTT. This gives the protein CASSMSRADTGELFF. This sequence joins TRBV21-1 and TRBJ2-2; the listed D gene, TRBD1, was not tested against the DNA. TRBV21-1 represents a pseudogene. The CDR3 has 15 residues.

V and J are TRBV10-3 and TRBJ1-1; D is unresolved. V lost 0 bases and J lost 1, with 6 bases in between. There are 14 residues in the CDR3. CDR1 is ENHRY, CDR2 SYGVKD, per germline. In DNA form, the CDR3 reads TGTGCCATCAGTGAGTCTCGCGAGAACACTGAAGCTTTCTTT. Translating it yields CAISESRENTEAFF.

This rearrangement joins TRBV28 to TRBJ2-1, with TRBD2 matching over 10 bases. V trimming: 7 bases; J trimming: 13 bases; junction bases outside the gene matches: 22. Germline-derived CDR1 and CDR2 are MDHEN and SYDVKM. The CDR3 length is 17 residues. CDR3: CASIPQFGLAGVESQFF. CDR3 bases: TGTGCCAGCATCCCCCAGTTCGGGCTAGCGGGAGTAGAATCCCAGTTCTTC.

The chain links TRBV3-1 (or the pseudogene TRBV3-2) to TRBJ1-5; TRBD1 aligns across 7 bases. Germline V gene sequence: CDR1 LGHDT, CDR2 YNNKEL (reference sequence). The CDR3 is 14 amino acids. V was clipped by 9 bases and J by 2 bases; unmatched bases: 7. The CDR3 bases are TGTGCCAGTTCCGACAGGGACGGCAATCAGCCCCAGCATTTT. Translation: CASSDRDGNQPQHF.

The V call is TRBV2, the J call TRBJ2-4, with D unclear. The V and J ends lost 3 bases and 9 bases respectively, with 12 bases between them. CDR1 SNHLY and CDR2 FYNNEI come from the germline V gene. The CDR3 totals 13 residues. The CDR3 coding sequence is TGTGCCAGCAGTGAGTATCCGAGGAGCATTCAGTACTTC. Amino acid sequence: CASSEYPRSIQYF.

V and J are TRBV27 and TRBJ2-1, with 7 positions matching TRBD2. The CDR3 runs 17 residues. V dropped 6 bases and J dropped 4; count of bases not matched to a gene: 15. The germline V gene encodes CDR1 MNHEY and CDR2 SMNVEV (reference sequence). CDR3: CASSPFGAGYRYNEQFF. CDR3 nucleotide sequence: TGTGCCAGCAGCCCTTTTGGAGCGGGGTACCGATACAATGAGCAGTTCTTC.

This clone was seen only a few times. V gene TRBV28 combines with J gene TRBJ1-1, with D maybe TRBD1 (5 bases). Germline V gene data show CDR1 as MDHEN and CDR2 as SYDVKM. The CDR3 is 14 residues long. The V end lost 5 bases, the J end lost 5 bases, and 15 bases lay between the germline ends. As DNA, the CDR3 is TGTGCCAGCAGTGTGGGGGGTATTAGGACTGAAGCTTTCTTT. Translating gives CASSVGGIRTEAFF.

The chain links TRBV9 to TRBJ2-5; TRBD1 matches 7 bases. This CDR3 has 16 amino acids. Germline lookup yields CDR1 SGDLS and CDR2 YYNGEE. The V segment lost 0 bases and the J segment 1 base; nucleotides outside the gene matches: 6. CDR3 amino acids: CASSVGPGGAQETQYF. DNA of the CDR3: TGTGCCAGCAGCGTAGGTCCAGGGGGAGCCCAAGAGACCCAGTACTTC.